The next 5 T cell receptor beta chains were all read from a single sample in a study of blood T cell repertoires in COVID-19. Data came from immunoSEQ multiplex PCR; TCRdb stores just in-frame clones and leaves some out. The table has hundreds of thousands of clones, 75% to 90% seen once. Sequenced: peripheral blood. Every receptor here comes from a young woman with acute or convalescent COVID-19.

The chain joins TRBV7-2 to TRBJ1-5; D call uncertain. The CDR3 sequence is 16 residues long. V was cut by 2 bases and J by 1 base, with 12 bases left in between. From germline, CDR1 is SGHTA and CDR2 FQGNSA. CDR3 residues: CASSLSVTDSNQPQHF. CDR3 bases: TGTGCCAGCAGCTTATCTGTTACAGACAGCAATCAGCCCCAGCATTTT.

The rearrangement joins TRBV5-1 to TRBJ2-3; 8 bases are shared with TRBD1. Trimming took 4 bases from V and 3 from J; bases not matched to a gene: 10. The CDR3 sequence is 16 residues long. Per the germline V gene, CDR1 is SGHRS and CDR2 is YFSETQ. The CDR3 DNA reads as TGCGCCAGCAGCCCACCCTGGACAGGGCCTACAGATACGCAGTATTTT. Its protein is CASSPPWTGPTDTQYF.

The rearrangement links TRBV11-2 to TRBJ1-4; 8 bases line up with TRBD1. V was clipped by 2 bases and J by 6 bases; unmatched bases: 2. The germline gives CDR1 SGHAT, CDR2 FQNNGV. This CDR3 has 14 amino acids. CDR3 in DNA: TGTGCCAGCAGCTTATCAGGGGGCGATGAAAAACTGTTTTTT. Residues: CASSLSGGDEKLFF.

This clone was observed a few times. The chain links TRBV5-1 to TRBJ2-7; TRBD1 matches 7 bases. Germline V gene sequence: CDR1 SGHRS, CDR2 YFSETQ. Germline trimming cut 7 bases from V and 4 bases from J; bases unmatched to any gene: 5. The CDR3 extends over 12 amino acids. DNA of the CDR3: TGCGCCAGCCGGGACAGTATGTACGAGCAGTACTTC. Translated: CASRDSMYEQYF.

V gene TRBV2 combines with J gene TRBJ2-2; D is uncertain. V lost 5 bases and J 1 base, leaving 8 bases between the germline ends. The CDR3 is made up of 14 amino acids. Looked up from germline, CDR1 is SNHLY and CDR2 is FYNNEI. The CDR3 bases are TGTGCCAGCAGTACAGAAATGAACACCGGGGAGCTGTTTTTT. This encodes CASSTEMNTGELFF.